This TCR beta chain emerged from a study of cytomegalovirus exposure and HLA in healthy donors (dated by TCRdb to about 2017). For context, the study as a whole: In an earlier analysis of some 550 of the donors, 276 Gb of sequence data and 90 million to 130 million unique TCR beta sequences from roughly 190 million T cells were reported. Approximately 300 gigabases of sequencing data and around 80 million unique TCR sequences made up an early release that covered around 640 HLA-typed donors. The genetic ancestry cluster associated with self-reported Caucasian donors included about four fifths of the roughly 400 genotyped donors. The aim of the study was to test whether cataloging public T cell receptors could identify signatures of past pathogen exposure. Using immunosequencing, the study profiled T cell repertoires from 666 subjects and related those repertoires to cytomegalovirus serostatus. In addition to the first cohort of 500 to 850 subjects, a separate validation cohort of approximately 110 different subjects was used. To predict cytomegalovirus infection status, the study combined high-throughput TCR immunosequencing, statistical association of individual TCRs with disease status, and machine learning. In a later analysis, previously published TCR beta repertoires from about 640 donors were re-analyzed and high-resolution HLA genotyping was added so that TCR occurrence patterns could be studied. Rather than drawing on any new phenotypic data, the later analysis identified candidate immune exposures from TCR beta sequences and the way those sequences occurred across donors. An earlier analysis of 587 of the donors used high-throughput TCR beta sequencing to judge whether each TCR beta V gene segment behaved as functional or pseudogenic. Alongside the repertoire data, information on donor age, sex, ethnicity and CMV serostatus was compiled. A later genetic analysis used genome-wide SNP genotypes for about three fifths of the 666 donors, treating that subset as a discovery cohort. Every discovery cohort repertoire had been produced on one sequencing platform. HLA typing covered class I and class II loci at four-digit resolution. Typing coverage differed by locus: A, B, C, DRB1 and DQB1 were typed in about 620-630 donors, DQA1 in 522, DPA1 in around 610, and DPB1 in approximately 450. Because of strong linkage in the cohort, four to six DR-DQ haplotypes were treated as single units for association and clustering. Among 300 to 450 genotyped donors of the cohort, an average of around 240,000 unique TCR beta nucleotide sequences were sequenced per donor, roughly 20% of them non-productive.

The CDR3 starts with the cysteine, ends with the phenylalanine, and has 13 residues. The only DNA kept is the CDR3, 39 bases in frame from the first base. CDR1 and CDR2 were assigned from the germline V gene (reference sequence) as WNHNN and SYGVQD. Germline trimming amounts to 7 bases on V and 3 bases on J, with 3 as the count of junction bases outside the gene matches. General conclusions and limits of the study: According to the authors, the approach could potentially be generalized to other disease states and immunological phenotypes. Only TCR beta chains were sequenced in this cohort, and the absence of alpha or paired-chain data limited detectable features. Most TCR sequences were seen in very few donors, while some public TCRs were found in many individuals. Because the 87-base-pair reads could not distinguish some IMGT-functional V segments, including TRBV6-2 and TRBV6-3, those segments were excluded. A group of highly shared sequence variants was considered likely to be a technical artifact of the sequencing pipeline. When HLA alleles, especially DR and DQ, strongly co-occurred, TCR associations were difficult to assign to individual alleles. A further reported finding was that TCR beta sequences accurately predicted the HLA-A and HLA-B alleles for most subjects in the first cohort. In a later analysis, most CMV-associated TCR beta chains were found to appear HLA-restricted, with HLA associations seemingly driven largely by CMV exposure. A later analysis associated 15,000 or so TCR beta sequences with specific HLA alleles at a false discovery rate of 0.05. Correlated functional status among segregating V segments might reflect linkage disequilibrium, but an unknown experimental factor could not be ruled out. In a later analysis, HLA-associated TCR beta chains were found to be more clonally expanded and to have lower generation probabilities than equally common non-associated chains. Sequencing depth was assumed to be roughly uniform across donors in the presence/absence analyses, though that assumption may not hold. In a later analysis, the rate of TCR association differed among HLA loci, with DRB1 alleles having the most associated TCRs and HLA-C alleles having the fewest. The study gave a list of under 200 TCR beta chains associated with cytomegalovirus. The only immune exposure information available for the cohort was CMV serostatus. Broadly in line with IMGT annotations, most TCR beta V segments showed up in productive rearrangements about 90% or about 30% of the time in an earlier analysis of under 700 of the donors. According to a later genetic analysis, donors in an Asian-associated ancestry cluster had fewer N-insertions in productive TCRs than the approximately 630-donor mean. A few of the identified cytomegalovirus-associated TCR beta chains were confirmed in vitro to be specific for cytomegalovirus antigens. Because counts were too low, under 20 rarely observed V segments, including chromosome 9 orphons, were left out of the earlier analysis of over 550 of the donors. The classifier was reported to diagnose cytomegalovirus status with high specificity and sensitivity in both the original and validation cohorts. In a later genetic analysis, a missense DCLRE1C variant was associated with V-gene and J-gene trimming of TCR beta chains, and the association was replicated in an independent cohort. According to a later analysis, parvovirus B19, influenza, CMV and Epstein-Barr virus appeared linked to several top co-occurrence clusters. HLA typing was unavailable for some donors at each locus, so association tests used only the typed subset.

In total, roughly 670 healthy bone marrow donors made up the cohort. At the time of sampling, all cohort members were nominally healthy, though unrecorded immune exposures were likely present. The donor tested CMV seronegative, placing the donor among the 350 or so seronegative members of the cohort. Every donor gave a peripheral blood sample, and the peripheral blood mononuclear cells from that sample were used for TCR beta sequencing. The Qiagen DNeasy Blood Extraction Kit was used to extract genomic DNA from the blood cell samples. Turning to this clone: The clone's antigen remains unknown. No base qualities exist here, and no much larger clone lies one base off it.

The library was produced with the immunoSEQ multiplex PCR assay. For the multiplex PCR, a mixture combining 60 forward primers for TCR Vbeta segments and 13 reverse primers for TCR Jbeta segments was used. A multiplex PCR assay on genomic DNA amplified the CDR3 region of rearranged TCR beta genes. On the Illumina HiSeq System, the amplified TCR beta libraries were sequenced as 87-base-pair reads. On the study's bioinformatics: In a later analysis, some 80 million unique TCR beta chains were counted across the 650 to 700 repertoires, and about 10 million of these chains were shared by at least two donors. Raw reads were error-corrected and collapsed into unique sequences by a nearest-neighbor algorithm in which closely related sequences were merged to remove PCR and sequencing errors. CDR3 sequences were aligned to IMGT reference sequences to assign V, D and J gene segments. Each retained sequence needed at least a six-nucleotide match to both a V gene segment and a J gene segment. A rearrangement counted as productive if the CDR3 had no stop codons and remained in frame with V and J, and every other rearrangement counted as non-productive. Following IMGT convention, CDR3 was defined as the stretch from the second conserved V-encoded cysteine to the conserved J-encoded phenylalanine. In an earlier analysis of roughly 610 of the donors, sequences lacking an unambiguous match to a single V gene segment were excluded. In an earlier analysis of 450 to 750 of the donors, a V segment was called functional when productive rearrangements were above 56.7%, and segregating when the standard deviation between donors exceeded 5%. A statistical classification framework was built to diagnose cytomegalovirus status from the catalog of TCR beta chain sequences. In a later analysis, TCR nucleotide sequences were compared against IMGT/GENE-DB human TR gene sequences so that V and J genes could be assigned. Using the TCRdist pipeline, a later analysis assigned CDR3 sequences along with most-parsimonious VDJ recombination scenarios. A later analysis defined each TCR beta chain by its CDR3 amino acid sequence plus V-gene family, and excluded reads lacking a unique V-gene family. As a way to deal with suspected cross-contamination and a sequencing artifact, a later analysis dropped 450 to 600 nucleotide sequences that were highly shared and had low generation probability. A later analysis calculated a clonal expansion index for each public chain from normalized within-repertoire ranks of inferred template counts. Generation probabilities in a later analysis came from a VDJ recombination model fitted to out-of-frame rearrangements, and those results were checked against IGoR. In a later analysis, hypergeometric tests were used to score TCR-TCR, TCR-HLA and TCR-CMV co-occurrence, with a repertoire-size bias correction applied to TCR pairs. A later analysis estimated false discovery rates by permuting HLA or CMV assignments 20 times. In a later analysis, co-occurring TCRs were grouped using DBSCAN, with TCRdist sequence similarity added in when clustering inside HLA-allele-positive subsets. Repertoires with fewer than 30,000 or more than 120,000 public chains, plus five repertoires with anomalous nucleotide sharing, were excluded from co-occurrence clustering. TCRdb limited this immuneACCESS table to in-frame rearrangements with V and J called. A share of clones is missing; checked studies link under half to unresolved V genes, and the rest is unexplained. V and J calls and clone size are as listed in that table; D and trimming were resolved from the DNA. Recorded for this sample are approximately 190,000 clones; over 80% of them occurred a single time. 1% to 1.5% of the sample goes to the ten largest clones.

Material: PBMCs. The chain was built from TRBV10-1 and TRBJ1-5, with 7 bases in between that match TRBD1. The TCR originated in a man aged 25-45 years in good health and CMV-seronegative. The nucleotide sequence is TGCGCCAGCATGGACAGGAACAATCAGCCCCAGCATTTT. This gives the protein CASMDRNNQPQHF.